Presented here are 6 T cell receptor beta chains from one specimen sequenced in a study of cytomegalovirus exposure and HLA in healthy donors. Generated by immunoSEQ multiplex PCR, the TCRdb table keeps only in-frame clones and is missing some. The sample carries about 400,000 clones, 75% to 90% recorded once. The sample comprised PBMCs. The origin of the receptors is a woman under 30 in good health and CMV-seronegative.

J is TRBJ2-3 and V is TRBV2; D may be TRBD1 (6 bases). CDR3 length: 15 residues. Germline CDR1 and CDR2: SNHLY and FYNNEI. V shed 8 bases and J shed 3 bases, with 18 bases lying between them. CDR3 nucleotides: TGTGCCAGCTTTTCAGGGACAAGAGGAACAGATACGCAGTATTTT. Protein sequence: CASFSGTRGTDTQYF.

The rearrangement links TRBV5-6 to TRBJ1-2; 8 bases are shared with TRBD1. CDR1 is SGHDT and CDR2 is YYEEEE in the germline V gene. The CDR3 is 13 residues long. The ends lost 5 bases at V and 4 bases at J; junction bases unmatched: 4. Here the CDR3 DNA reads TGTGCCAGCAGAGGCAGGGGGCCCTATGGCTACACCTTC. Translating it yields CASRGRGPYGYTF.

V is TRBV28 and J is TRBJ2-7, with 10 bases matching TRBD1. CDR1 and CDR2 (germline): MDHEN, SYDVKM. This CDR3 is built from 15 residues. With V trimmed by 3 bases and J by 3 bases, 5 bases remained unmatched. The CDR3 coding sequence is TGTGCCAGCAGTTTGGAGGGACAGGGGAGCTACGAGCAGTACTTC. Amino acids: CASSLEGQGSYEQYF.

V gene TRBV29-1 combines with J gene TRBJ2-2; 12 nucleotides agree with TRBD1. The V gene's germline CDR1 is SQVTM and CDR2 ANQGSEA. Trimming removed 7 bases from V and 6 bases from J; junction bases left unmatched: 6. The CDR3 totals 14 residues. CDR3 bases: TGCAGCGCAGGGGGACAGGGGGCTGCCGGGGAGCTGTTTTTT. Translation: CSAGGQGAAGELFF.

V gene TRBV6-1 combines with J gene TRBJ1-1, with TRBD1 as a possible D gene (6 bases). CDR1 and CDR2 from the germline V gene are MNHNS and SASEGT. The CDR3 sequence is 15 residues long. Trimming left V 2 bases short and J 0 bases short, with 10 bases between. The CDR3 loop reads CASSELGTLNTEAFF. CDR3 bases: TGTGCCAGCAGTGAACTAGGGACACTGAACACTGAAGCTTTCTTT.

The chain recombines TRBV2 with TRBJ2-3; the D gene is possibly TRBD2 (6 bases). In germline, CDR1 is SNHLY, CDR2 FYNNEI. With 4 bases removed from V and 5 bases from J, the gap between germline ends came to 13 bases. The CDR3 extends over 14 amino acids. The CDR3 loop is CASSVSEGGDTQYF. CDR3 nucleotide sequence: TGTGCCAGCAGTGTATCGGAGGGAGGAGATACGCAGTATTTT. The variable domain in full, with the rest retrieved from reference TRBV2 and TRBJ2-3, is EPEVTQTPSHQVTQMGQEVILRCVPISNHLYFYWYRQILGQKVEFLVSFYNNEISEKSEIFDDQFSVERPDGSNFTLKIRSTKLEDSAMYFCASSVSEGGDTQYFGPGTRLTVL.